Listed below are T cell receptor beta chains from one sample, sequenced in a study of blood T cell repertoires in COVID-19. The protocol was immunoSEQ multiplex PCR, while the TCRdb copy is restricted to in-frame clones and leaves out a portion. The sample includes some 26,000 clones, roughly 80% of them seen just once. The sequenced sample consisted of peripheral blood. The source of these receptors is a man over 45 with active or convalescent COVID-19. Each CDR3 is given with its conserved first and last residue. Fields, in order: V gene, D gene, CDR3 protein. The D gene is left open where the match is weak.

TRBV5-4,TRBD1,CASSQRLRTGGGSGELFF
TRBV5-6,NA,CASSFGFRGTGELFF
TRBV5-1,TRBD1,CASSLGTGGAYGYTF
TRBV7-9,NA,CASSRGALLGAFF
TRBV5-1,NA,CASSVLQGDTQYF
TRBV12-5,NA,CASGLPDRMNTEAFF
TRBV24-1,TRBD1,CATTEGAKETQYF
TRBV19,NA,CAIRRQNTGELFF
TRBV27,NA,CASSLLPERAGVPQHF
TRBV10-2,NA,CASSDLTGAGNTIYF
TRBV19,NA,CASSISGGGSSIYNEQFF
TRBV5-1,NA,CASSLEQGSYNEQFF
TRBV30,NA,CAWRKLRGGNYGYTF
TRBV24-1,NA,CATSDQKTTGYGYTF
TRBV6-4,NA,CASSRTDNSPLHF
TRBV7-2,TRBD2,CASSWGGASGELFF
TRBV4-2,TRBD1,CASSQGVGQGLVEQYF
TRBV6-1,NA,CASSDTGNEAFF
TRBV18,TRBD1,CASSGGGEMNTEAFF
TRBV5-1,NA,CASSLEPRDAGYNEQFF
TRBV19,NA,CASRDQKGQRGRAGQPQHF
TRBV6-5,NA,CASSYEGWTGEKLFF
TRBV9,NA,CASSVRLSGDTQYF
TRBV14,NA,CASSQDVGHPINYGYTF
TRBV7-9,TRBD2,CASSPTSGGASETQYF
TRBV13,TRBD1,CASSRQGSPLHF
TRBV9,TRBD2,CASGRTSGSYEQYF
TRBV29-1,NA,CSVEDGGYEQYF
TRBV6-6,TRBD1,CASRNRGQETQYF